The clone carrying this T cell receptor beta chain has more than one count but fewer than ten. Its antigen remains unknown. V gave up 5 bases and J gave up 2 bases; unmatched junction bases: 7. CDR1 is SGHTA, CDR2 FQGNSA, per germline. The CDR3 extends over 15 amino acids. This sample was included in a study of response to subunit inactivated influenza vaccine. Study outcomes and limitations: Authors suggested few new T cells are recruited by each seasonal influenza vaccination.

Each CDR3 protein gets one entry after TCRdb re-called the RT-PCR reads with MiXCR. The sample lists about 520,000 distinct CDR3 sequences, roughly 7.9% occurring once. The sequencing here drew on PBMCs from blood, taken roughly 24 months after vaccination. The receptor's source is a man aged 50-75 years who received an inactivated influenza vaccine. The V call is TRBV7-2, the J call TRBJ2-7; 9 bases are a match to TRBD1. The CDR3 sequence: CASSPGQGLAYEQYF. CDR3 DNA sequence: TGTGCCAGCAGCCCGGGACAGGGCCTCGCCTACGAGCAGTACTTC. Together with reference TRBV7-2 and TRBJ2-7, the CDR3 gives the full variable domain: GAGVSQSPSNKVTEKGKDVELRCDPISGHTALYWYRQSLGQGLEFLIYFQGNSAPDKSGLPSDRFSAERTGGSVSTLTIQRTQQEDSAVYLCASSPGQGLAYEQYFGPGTRLTVT.